This entry describes one T cell receptor beta chain. Germline V gives CDR1 DFQATT, CDR2 SNEGSKA (reference sequence). The CDR3 is made up of 10 amino acids. Trimming cost V 4 bases and J 7 bases, with 6 bases left between them. This sample stems from a study of cytomegalovirus exposure and HLA in healthy donors. 60 Vbeta and 13 Jbeta primers were used in PCR. Clones were read by immunoSEQ multiplex PCR, and TCRdb kept only the in-frame ones, dropping some. The data hold around 150,000 clones, with about 80% observed a single time. This rearrangement joins TRBV20-1 to TRBJ2-3; no definite D call. The TCR was taken from a young man in good health and CMV-seropositive. Sequenced sample: PBMCs. CDR3 in DNA: TGCAGTGCTACCCCAAATACGCAGTATTTT. Translated, it gives CSATPNTQYF.